This TCR beta chain was recovered during a study of T cells in Graves' hyperthyroidism and ophthalmopathy. Overall study results and limits: Most clonotypes that expanded in the thyroid above 0.001 also showed up in blood.

CDR3 size: 14 residues. CDR1 and CDR2 from the germline V gene are SGHAT and FQNNGV. V gave up 2 bases and J gave up 4 bases, with 8 bases separating them. Amplification targeted TCR beta CDR3 regions from RNA transcripts. The TCR CDR3 first-round RT-PCR relied on the HTBI primer set. MiXCR, run by TCRdb on the multiplex PCR reads, gives a single entry per CDR3 protein. The sample carries about 770,000 distinct CDR3 sequences, roughly a sixth recorded once. In this sample, this clonotype turned up many times. The antigen remains undetermined. Participants, patients aged 18 to 65, had newly diagnosed hyperthyroidism with a duration under 2 months.

The sequenced sample was blood. This chain connects TRBV11-2 to TRBJ2-2; D gene ambiguous. The TCR sequence derives from a woman in her 50s with Graves' hyperthyroidism that later progressed to Graves' ophthalmopathy. In DNA, the CDR3 is TGTGCCAGCAGCTTATCCTGGAGCACCGGGGAGCTGTTTTTT. As protein: CASSLSWSTGELFF. Complete variable domain (other parts from reference TRBV11-2 and TRBJ2-2): EAGVAQSPRYKIIEKRQSVAFWCNPISGHATLYWYQQILGQGPKLLIQFQNNGVVDDSQLPKDRFSAERLKGVDSTLKIQPAKLEDSAVYLCASSLSWSTGELFFGEGSRLTVL.